One sample yielded the 15 T cell receptor beta chains listed below, sequenced in a study of T cells of healthy individuals. TCRdb processed the 5' RACE reads anew with MiXCR; each CDR3 protein has one entry. The sample records tens of thousands of distinct CDR3 sequences, roughly 5.1% being singletons. These receptors were taken from a female donor in good health.

This clonotype was counted ten times or more. The gene calls are TRBV20-1 and TRBJ2-3; D ambiguous. This CDR3 contains 15 residues. Trimming stripped 6 bases from V and 0 bases from J, with 16 bases between. Germline CDR1 is DFQATT and CDR2 is SNEGSKA (reference sequence). CDR3: CSARTRTISTDTQYF. The DNA of the CDR3 is TGCAGTGCCAGAACCCGGACGATCAGCACAGATACGCAGTATTTT.

This clonotype was detected many times. The CDR3 loop reads CASSLSRGQTEAFF. The DNA for the CDR3 is TGTGCCAGCAGTTTAAGCAGGGGTCAGACTGAAGCTTTCTTT. This chain uses TRBV12-3 or TRBV12-4 with TRBJ1-1; D possibly corresponds to TRBD1 (6 bases). The CDR3 length is 14 residues. V was shortened by 2 bases and J by 5 bases, with 12 bases between the two germline ends.

This clonotype was seen ten or more times. This sequence joins TRBV29-1 and TRBJ2-3, with no clear D. Germline V lookup: CDR1 SQVTM, CDR2 ANQGSEA. The CDR3 has 14 residues. Trimming shortened V by 3 bases and J by 0 bases, and 10 bases separated the two germline ends. The CDR3 protein is CSVEAVRSTDTQYF. In DNA form, the CDR3 reads TGCAGCGTTGAGGCAGTAAGGAGCACAGATACGCAGTATTTT.

Many counts were recorded for this clonotype. The rearrangement links TRBV11-2 to TRBJ2-1, with D uncertain. With 1 base removed from V and 0 bases from J, the gap between germline ends came to 10 bases. This CDR3 region has 16 residues. From germline, CDR1 is SGHAT and CDR2 FQNNGV. The CDR3 coding sequence is TGTGCCAGCAGCTTAGGTTACTCTCACTCCTACAATGAGCAGTTCTTC. Amino acids: CASSLGYSHSYNEQFF.

The sample holds many counts of this clonotype. V is TRBV29-1 and J is TRBJ2-3; D is perhaps TRBD1 or TRBD2 (5 bases each). CDR1 SQVTM and CDR2 ANQGSEA come from the germline V gene. V was pared by 4 bases and J by 0 bases, with 14 bases between. This CDR3 region has 15 residues. CDR3 in amino acids: CSVVRAGGSTDTQYF. The CDR3 bases are TGCAGCGTTGTCAGAGCTGGGGGTAGCACAGATACGCAGTATTTT.

The rearrangement joins TRBV29-1 to TRBJ1-1; D is possibly TRBD1 (6 bases). Germline loops: CDR1 SQVTM, CDR2 ANQGSEA. V was shortened by 3 bases and J by 5 bases, with 22 bases between the two germline ends. The CDR3 has 16 residues. The CDR3 DNA follows: TGCAGCGTTGATCTGACCCGGGGCAGGGGAGGAACTGAAGCTTTCTTT. Protein: CSVDLTRGRGGTEAFF.

The chain carries TRBV9 and TRBJ1-1; 7 bases are shared with TRBD1. The CDR3 is 15 residues long. Germline lookup yields CDR1 SGDLS and CDR2 YYNGEE. J was trimmed by 4 bases and V by 0 bases; bases with no gene match: 6. CDR3 in amino acids: CASSVARQGRTEAFF. CDR3 DNA sequence: TGTGCCAGCAGCGTAGCCCGACAGGGACGCACTGAAGCTTTCTTT.

This clonotype showed up many times. CDR3 protein: CASNPAAVAGGVEQFF. The CDR3, as DNA: TGTGCCAGCAACCCCGCGGCAGTAGCGGGAGGGGTTGAGCAGTTCTTC. The V call is TRBV6-2 or TRBV6-3, the J call TRBJ2-1; 11 bases agree with TRBD2. The length of the CDR3 is 16 residues. The V gene's germline CDR1 is MNHEY and CDR2 SVGEGT. V was pared by 7 bases and J by 9 bases, with 14 bases of the junction left unmatched.

The sample holds a few counts of this clonotype. The rearrangement links TRBV19 to TRBJ1-5, with 7 bases identical to TRBD1. V lost 3 bases and J lost 0; bases outside the gene matches: 14. The CDR3 spans 19 residues. The germline V gene has CDR1 LNHDA and CDR2 SQIVND (reference sequence). CDR3 region: CASSMKGATLLYSNQPQHF. In DNA form, the CDR3 reads TGTGCCAGTAGTATGAAGGGGGCTACCCTACTTTATAGCAATCAGCCCCAGCATTTT.

The chain is built from TRBV3-1 and TRBJ2-7; D not resolved. Germline CDR1 LGHDT, CDR2 YNNKEL (reference sequence). Trimming shortened V by 1 base and J by 0 bases, and 7 bases separated the two germline ends. The CDR3 is 14 residues long. The CDR3 sequence: CASSQGYSSYEQYF. DNA for the CDR3: TGTGCCAGCAGCCAAGGTTATAGCTCCTACGAGCAGTACTTC.

At least ten counts were recorded for this clonotype. The rearrangement uses TRBV10-3 and TRBJ2-3; D is perhaps TRBD2 (5 bases). V shed 0 bases and J shed 2 bases, with 12 bases lying between them. Germline loops: CDR1 ENHRY, CDR2 SYGVKD. The CDR3 extends over 16 amino acids. As DNA, the CDR3 is TGTGCCATCAGTGAGTCGAAATCTAGCACCACAGATACGCAGTATTTT. Translated, it gives CAISESKSSTTDTQYF.

Many counts were recorded for this clonotype. The CDR3 DNA reads as TGTGCCAGTAGCGGGCCTTCTGCGAAGGGCTCTGGAAACACCATATATTTT. Its translation is CASSGPSAKGSGNTIYF. J is TRBJ1-3 and V is TRBV19; the D is unclear. Germline V CDR1 and CDR2: LNHDA, SQIVND (reference sequence). Trimming took 6 bases from V and 0 from J, leaving 18 bases between them. There are 17 residues in the CDR3.

This clonotype has ten or more counts. The chain recombines TRBV5-1 with TRBJ2-5, with D possibly being TRBD2 (6 bases). CDR1 and CDR2 (germline): SGHRS, YFSETQ. V was clipped by 1 base and J by 9 bases, with 16 bases between them. The CDR3 extends over 14 amino acids. CDR3: CASSLSLGGDAQYF. In DNA, the CDR3 is TGCGCCAGCAGCTTGAGTCTGGGGGGAGACGCCCAGTACTTC. Full variable domain (outside the CDR3, taken from reference TRBV5-1 and TRBJ2-5): KAGVTQTPRYLIKTRGQQVTLSCSPISGHRSVSWYQQTPGQGLQFLFEYFSETQRNKGNFPGRFSGRQFSNSRSEMNVSTLELGDSALYLCASSLSLGGDAQYFGPGTRLLVL.

This clonotype was seen a few times. This chain links TRBV5-1 with TRBJ2-3; D possibly corresponds to TRBD2 (6 bases). V dropped 5 bases and J dropped 0 bases, with 16 bases sitting between them. CDR1 and CDR2 from the germline V gene are SGHRS and YFSETQ. The CDR3 length is 16 residues. The CDR3 nucleotides are TGCGCCAGCAGGGCTCTAGCGACATCTAGCACAGATACGCAGTATTTT. This sequence encodes CASRALATSSTDTQYF.

This clonotype was counted ten times or more. V is TRBV2 and J is TRBJ2-1; D may be TRBD1 or TRBD2 (5 bases each). The germline V gene encodes CDR1 SNHLY and CDR2 FYNNEI. V was shortened by 5 bases and J by 6 bases, with 14 bases between the two germline ends. This CDR3 has 14 residues. DNA of the CDR3: TGTGCCAGCAGTTTACAGTTGGGGACCAATGAGCAGTTCTTC. Translating gives CASSLQLGTNEQFF.